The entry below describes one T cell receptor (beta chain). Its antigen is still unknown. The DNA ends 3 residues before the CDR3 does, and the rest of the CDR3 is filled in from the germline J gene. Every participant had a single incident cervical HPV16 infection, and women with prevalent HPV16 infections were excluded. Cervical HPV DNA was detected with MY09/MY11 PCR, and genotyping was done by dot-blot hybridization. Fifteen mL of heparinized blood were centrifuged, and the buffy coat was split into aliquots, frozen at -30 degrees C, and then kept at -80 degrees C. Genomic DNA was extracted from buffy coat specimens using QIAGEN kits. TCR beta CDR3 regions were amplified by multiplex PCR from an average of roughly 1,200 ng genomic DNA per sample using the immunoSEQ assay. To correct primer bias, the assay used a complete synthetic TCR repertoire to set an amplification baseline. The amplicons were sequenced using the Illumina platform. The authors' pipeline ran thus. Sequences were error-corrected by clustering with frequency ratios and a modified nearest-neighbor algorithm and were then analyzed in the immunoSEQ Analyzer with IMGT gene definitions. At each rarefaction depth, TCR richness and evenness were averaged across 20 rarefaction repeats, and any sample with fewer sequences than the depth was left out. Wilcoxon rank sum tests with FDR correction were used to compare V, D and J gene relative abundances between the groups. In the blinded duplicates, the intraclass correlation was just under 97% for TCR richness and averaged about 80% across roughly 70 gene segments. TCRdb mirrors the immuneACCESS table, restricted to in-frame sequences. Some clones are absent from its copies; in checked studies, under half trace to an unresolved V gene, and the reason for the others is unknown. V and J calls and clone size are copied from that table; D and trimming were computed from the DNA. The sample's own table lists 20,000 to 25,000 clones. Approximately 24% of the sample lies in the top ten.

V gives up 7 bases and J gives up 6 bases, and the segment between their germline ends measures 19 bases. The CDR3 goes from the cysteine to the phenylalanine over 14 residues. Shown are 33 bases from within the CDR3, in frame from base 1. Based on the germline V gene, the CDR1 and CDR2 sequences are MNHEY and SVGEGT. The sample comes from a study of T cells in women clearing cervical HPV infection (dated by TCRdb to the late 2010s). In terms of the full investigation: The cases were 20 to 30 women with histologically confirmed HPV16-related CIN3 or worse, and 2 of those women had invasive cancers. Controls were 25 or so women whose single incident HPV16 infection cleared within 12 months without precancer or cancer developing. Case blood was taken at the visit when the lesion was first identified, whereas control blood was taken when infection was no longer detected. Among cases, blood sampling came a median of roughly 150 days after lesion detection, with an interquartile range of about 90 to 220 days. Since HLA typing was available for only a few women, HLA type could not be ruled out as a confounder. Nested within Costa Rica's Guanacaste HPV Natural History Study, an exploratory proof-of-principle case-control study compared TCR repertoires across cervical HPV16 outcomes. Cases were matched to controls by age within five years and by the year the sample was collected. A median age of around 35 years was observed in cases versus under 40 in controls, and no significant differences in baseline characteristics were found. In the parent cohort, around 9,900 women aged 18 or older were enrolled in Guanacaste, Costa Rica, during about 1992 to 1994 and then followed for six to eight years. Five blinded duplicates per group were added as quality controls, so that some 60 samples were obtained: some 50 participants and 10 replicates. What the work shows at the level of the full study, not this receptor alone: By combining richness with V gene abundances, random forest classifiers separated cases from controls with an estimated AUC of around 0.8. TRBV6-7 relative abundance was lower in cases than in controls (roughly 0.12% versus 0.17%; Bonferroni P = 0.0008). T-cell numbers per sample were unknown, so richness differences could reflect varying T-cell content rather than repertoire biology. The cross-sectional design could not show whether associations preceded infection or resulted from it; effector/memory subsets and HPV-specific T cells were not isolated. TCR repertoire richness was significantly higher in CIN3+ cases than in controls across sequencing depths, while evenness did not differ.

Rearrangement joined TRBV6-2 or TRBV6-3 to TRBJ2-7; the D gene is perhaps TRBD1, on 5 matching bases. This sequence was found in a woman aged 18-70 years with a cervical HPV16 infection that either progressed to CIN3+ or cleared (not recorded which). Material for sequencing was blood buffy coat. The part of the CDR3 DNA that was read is TGTGCCAGCAACCCTGGGGCCGAGGCGCGCGAG. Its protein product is CASNPGAEARE. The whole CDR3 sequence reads CASNPGAEAREQYF.